These 28 T cell receptor beta chains came from one sample sequenced in a study of cytomegalovirus exposure and HLA in healthy donors. The data were produced by immunoSEQ multiplex PCR, yet TCRdb's version contains in-frame clones alone and is incomplete. The repertoire has 75,000 to 85,000 clones, roughly 91% of them found once; the top ten carry 2.1%. Material for sequencing was PBMCs. The receptors stem from a young man in good health and CMV-seronegative.

V usage is TRBV6-5 and J usage is TRBJ1-2; 7 bases match TRBD1. The length of the CDR3 is 15 residues. The germline V gene has CDR1 MNHEY and CDR2 SVGAGI. V lost 2 bases to trimming and J lost 4 bases; unmatched junction nucleotides: 7. The CDR3 DNA reads as TGTGCCAGCAGTTACGTGGGACAGTCGTTCTATGGCTACACCTTC. As protein: CASSYVGQSFYGYTF.

The V gene is TRBV4-2, the J gene TRBJ2-7, with 16 positions matching TRBD2. The CDR3 consists of 18 residues. V was clipped by 5 bases and J by 5 bases; unmatched bases: 12. Germline CDR1 reads LGHNA; CDR2 reads YNFKEQ. CDR3 in DNA: TGTGCCAGCAGCAACATGGGACTAGCGGGGGGGTTTTCCGACGAGCAGTACTTC. This gives the protein CASSNMGLAGGFSDEQYF.

The CDR3: CASSPDQQGRLHF. The CDR3 nucleotides read TGTGCCAGCTCACCTGACCAACAGGGGCGCCTCCACTTT. V gene TRBV18 combines with J gene TRBJ1-6, with 7 nucleotides matching TRBD1. The CDR3 sequence is 13 residues long. The junction had 8 bases not matched to a gene; V was cut back by 3 bases and J by 15 bases. Per germline, CDR1 KGHSH and CDR2 LQKENI. Looking up the rest from reference TRBV18 and TRBJ1-6 gives the full variable domain: NAGVMQNPRHLVRRRGQEARLRCSPMKGHSHVYWYRQLPEEGLKFMVYLQKENIIDESGMPKERFSAEFPKEGPSILRIQQVVRGDSAAYFCASSPDQQGRLHFGNGTRLTVT.

V gene TRBV27 combines with J gene TRBJ2-7; TRBD1 matches at 8 bases. The CDR3 consists of 17 residues. V lost 2 bases and J lost 3; bases outside the gene matches: 12. Germline CDR1 reads MNHEY; CDR2 reads SMNVEV (reference sequence). CDR3 sequence reads: CASSLRVPDRVGYEQYF. The CDR3 coding sequence is TGTGCCAGCAGTTTAAGGGTTCCGGACAGGGTGGGCTACGAGCAGTACTTC.

V gene TRBV28 combines with J gene TRBJ2-1; 13 bases line up with TRBD2. The CDR3 covers 17 residues. Trimming took 1 base from V and 8 from J; bases not matched to a gene: 8. The germline gives CDR1 MDHEN, CDR2 SYDVKM. CDR3 sequence reads: CASSLFTSGRGTHEQFF. CDR3 DNA sequence: TGTGCCAGCAGTTTATTTACTAGCGGGAGGGGAACGCATGAGCAGTTCTTC.

This clone was found once. The chain combines TRBV7-2 with TRBJ1-3; D is ambiguous. Germline CDR1 reads SGHTA; CDR2 reads FQGNSA. V lost 5 bases and J lost 4, with 9 bases in between. The CDR3 is 13 amino acids. Here the CDR3 DNA reads TGTGCCAGCAGCCAAGGCAGGGGAAACACCATATATTTT. This encodes CASSQGRGNTIYF.

This clone has only one observation. The rearrangement links TRBV6-6 to TRBJ2-3; D possibly corresponds to TRBD1 (5 bases). V lost 6 bases to trimming and J lost 2 bases, with 12 bases between them. CDR1 is MNHNY, CDR2 SVGAGI, per germline (reference sequence). The CDR3 spans 14 residues. The CDR3 loop reads CASSPTTVTDTQYF. CDR3 DNA: TGTGCCAGCAGCCCAACGACAGTCACAGATACGCAGTATTTT.

V usage is TRBV4-2 and J usage is TRBJ1-1; tentatively, D is TRBD1 (5 bases). Germline CDR1 LGHNA, CDR2 YNFKEQ. CDR3 length: 15 amino acids. V was pared by 3 bases and J by 0 bases, with 11 bases between. The CDR3 region is CASSHRAGMNTEAFF. The DNA of the CDR3 is TGTGCCAGCAGCCATCGGGCAGGGATGAACACTGAAGCTTTCTTT.

The chain is built from TRBV18 and TRBJ1-4, with 9 bases fitting TRBD1. This CDR3 region has 16 residues. V dropped 2 bases and J dropped 5; count of bases not matched to a gene: 6. Germline V gene sequence: CDR1 KGHSH, CDR2 LQKENI. The CDR3 DNA follows: TGTGCCAGCTCACCAGTGACAGGGGGTAGGAATGAAAAACTGTTTTTT. This codes for CASSPVTGGRNEKLFF.

The rearrangement joins TRBV18 to TRBJ1-6; 8 positions match TRBD1. Germline V gives CDR1 KGHSH, CDR2 LQKENI. The V and J ends lost 2 bases and 7 bases, in that order; junction bases with no gene match: 4. The CDR3 spans 15 residues. The CDR3 DNA sequence: TGTGCCAGCTCACCAGTGGGACAGGAAAATTCACCCCTCCACTTT. It specifies CASSPVGQENSPLHF.

Here the CDR3 reads CASRGSRDLSYNEQFF. The DNA for the CDR3 is TGCGCCAGCAGAGGATCCCGGGACTTGAGCTACAATGAGCAGTTCTTC. The chain employs TRBV5-1 and TRBJ2-1; tentative D call: TRBD2 (6 bases). Germline lookup yields CDR1 SGHRS and CDR2 YFSETQ. The CDR3 length is 16 residues. Trimming removed 5 bases from V and 3 bases from J, with 18 bases in between.

The chain employs TRBV19 and TRBJ1-2, with TRBD1 identical over 8 bases. The CDR3 totals 17 residues. The J segment lost 3 bases and the V segment lost 2 bases, leaving 11 bases of the junction unmatched. Germline V gives CDR1 LNHDA, CDR2 SQIVND (reference sequence). This CDR3 reads CASSILMTGQGDYGYTF. DNA of the CDR3: TGTGCCAGTAGTATATTGATGACCGGACAGGGCGACTATGGCTACACCTTC. The full variable domain, with the rest looked up from reference TRBV19 and TRBJ1-2, is DGGITQSPKYLFRKEGQNVTLSCEQNLNHDAMYWYRQDPGQGLRLIYYSQIVNDFQKGDIAEGYSVSREKKESFPLTVTSAQKNPTAFYLCASSILMTGQGDYGYTFGSGTRLTVV.

This rearrangement joins TRBV10-1 to TRBJ2-3, with TRBD2 identical over 7 bases. V gave up 3 bases and J gave up 5 bases; unmatched junction bases: 8. The CDR3 consists of 15 residues. The germline gives CDR1 WNHNN, CDR2 SYGVQD (reference sequence). Written as DNA, the CDR3 is TGCGCCAGCAGTGAAGGCGGGAGACCCAAAGATACGCAGTATTTT. It encodes CASSEGGRPKDTQYF.

The V call is TRBV6-1, the J call TRBJ1-4; the match to TRBD1 covers 10 bases. V trimming: 4 bases; J trimming: 6 bases; junction bases outside the gene matches: 2. Per germline, CDR1 MNHNS and CDR2 SASEGT. The CDR3 is 14 residues long. The CDR3 reads CASSGQGADEKLFF. The CDR3 DNA reads TGTGCCAGCAGTGGACAGGGGGCCGATGAAAAACTGTTTTTT.

This clone was seen just once. CDR3 amino acids: CASSLTRETEQFF. CDR3 coding DNA: TGCGCCAGCAGCTTGACCCGGGAGACTGAGCAGTTCTTC. This chain joins TRBV5-1 and TRBJ2-1, with TRBD2 as a possible D gene (6 bases). The ends were cut back, 1 base at V and 9 bases at J, with 11 bases in the middle. Per germline, CDR1 SGHRS and CDR2 YFSETQ. This CDR3 spans 13 amino acids.

The V and J genes are TRBV9 and TRBJ2-7; 7 positions match TRBD1. The CDR3 has 15 amino acids. V was pared by 0 bases and J by 1 base, with 4 bases of the junction left unmatched. Germline V CDR1 and CDR2: SGDLS, YYNGEE. The DNA for the CDR3 is TGTGCCAGCAGCGTAGGCACAGGGGCATCCTACGAGCAGTACTTC. It encodes CASSVGTGASYEQYF.

The V and J genes are TRBV28 and TRBJ2-2, with D possibly matching TRBD2 (6 bases). Germline V gene lookup returns CDR1 MDHEN and CDR2 SYDVKM. The CDR3 totals 16 residues. Trimming pared 5 bases from V and 4 bases from J, leaving 17 bases between. This chain's CDR3 is CASSPRETGSTGELFF. DNA of the CDR3: TGTGCCAGCAGTCCCCGGGAGACGGGGAGCACCGGGGAGCTGTTTTTT.

This clone was picked up a small number of times. This sequence joins TRBV19 and TRBJ2-2; D remains unclear. The germline V gene encodes CDR1 LNHDA and CDR2 SQIVND (reference sequence). The germline V and J ends were trimmed by 6 bases and 5 bases, with 4 bases remaining between them. The length of the CDR3 is 11 residues. The CDR3 here is CASRTTGELFF. DNA of the CDR3: TGTGCCAGTAGAACTACCGGGGAGCTGTTTTTT.

As concerns this clone: At one boundary the junction diverges from the germline segment, which might be a read error. The rearrangement uses TRBV7-7 and TRBJ2-5, with 9 bases lining up with TRBD1. Germline CDR1 and CDR2: SSHAT and FNYEAQ (reference sequence). This CDR3 is 14 amino acids long. In nucleotides, the CDR3 is TGTGCTAGCAGCCCCACAGGGGGCATCGAGACCCAGTACTTC. This sequence encodes CASSPTGGIETQYF.

V is TRBV7-9 and J is TRBJ2-7, with 8 nucleotides matching TRBD1. The CDR3 is made up of 14 amino acids. Per the germline V gene, CDR1 is SEHNR and CDR2 is FQNEAQ (reference sequence). Germline trimming cut 3 bases from V and 6 bases from J; bases unmatched to any gene: 7. CDR3: CASSLSGGAGEQYF. The CDR3 coding sequence is TGTGCCAGCAGCTTGTCAGGGGGCGCAGGCGAGCAGTACTTC.

This chain links TRBV19 with TRBJ2-6, with 7 nucleotides matching TRBD1. Unmatched junction bases numbered 9, after V lost 5 bases and J lost 5 bases. The CDR3 consists of 16 residues. In germline, CDR1 is LNHDA, CDR2 SQIVND (reference sequence). For the CDR3, the DNA is TGTGCCAGTAGTGGCCTAGGGACAGTACGGGCCAACGTCCTGACTTTC. It codes for CASSGLGTVRANVLTF.

This clone showed up just a few times. The V call is TRBV7-8, the J call TRBJ1-5; D may be TRBD1 (6 bases). CDR3 size: 15 residues. Germline lookup yields CDR1 SGHVS and CDR2 FQNEAQ. The V gene lost 6 bases and the J gene lost 2 bases, with 14 bases spanning the gap. This CDR3 is CASSYGGLGNQPQHF. CDR3 DNA sequence: TGTGCCAGCAGTTACGGGGGGCTAGGCAATCAGCCCCAGCATTTT.

The CDR3 DNA is TGCGCCAGCAGCTTGGAGGGCAGGGCCTACGAGCAGTACTTC. This gives the protein CASSLEGRAYEQYF. The chain couples TRBV5-1 to TRBJ2-7; tentative D call: TRBD1 (5 bases). V lost 0 bases and J lost 2, with 9 bases in between. CDR1 and CDR2 from the germline V gene are SGHRS and YFSETQ. The CDR3 has 14 residues.

This rearrangement joins TRBV6-6 to TRBJ2-5; no firm D call. CDR3 size: 15 residues. Trimming took 5 bases from V and 5 from J, leaving 18 bases between them. Germline V gene sequence: CDR1 MNHNY, CDR2 SVGAGI (reference sequence). The DNA of the CDR3 is TGTGCCAGCAGTACCCCTTCGGCGGTCCCGGAGACCCAGTACTTC. It encodes CASSTPSAVPETQYF.

This clone was detected once. The chain has TRBV4-1 and TRBJ1-4; D perhaps matches TRBD1 (6 bases). Germline CDR1 is MGHRA and CDR2 is YSYEKL. V was shortened by 3 bases and J by 1 base, with 9 bases between the two germline ends. The CDR3 runs to 15 residues. The CDR3, as DNA: TGCGCCAGCAGCCAGCTACAGGGAACTAATGAAAAACTGTTTTTT. As protein: CASSQLQGTNEKLFF.

J is TRBJ2-1 and V is TRBV4-1; tentatively, D is TRBD1 (5 bases). The CDR3 consists of 13 residues. With 1 base removed from V and 10 bases from J, the gap between germline ends came to 11 bases. The germline V gene encodes CDR1 MGHRA and CDR2 YSYEKL. The CDR3 spells CASSQAHSGEQFF. The CDR3, as DNA: TGCGCCAGCAGCCAAGCCCATTCAGGGGAGCAGTTCTTC.

This clone was detected only once. The V call is TRBV28, the J call TRBJ1-1; D is possibly TRBD1 (6 bases). The CDR3 consists of 14 residues. From germline, CDR1 is MDHEN and CDR2 SYDVKM. Trimming took off 4 bases at V and 3 bases at J, with 12 bases between the two ends. This CDR3 is CASSYRGADTEAFF. The CDR3 DNA is TGTGCCAGCAGTTATCGGGGGGCGGACACTGAAGCTTTCTTT. The entire variable domain, with the rest obtained from reference TRBV28 and TRBJ1-1, is as follows: DVKVTQSSRYLVKRTGEKVFLECVQDMDHENMFWYRQDPGLGLRLIYFSYDVKMKEKGDIPEGYSVSREKKERFSLILESASTNQTSMYLCASSYRGADTEAFFGQGTRLTVV.

Concerning this clone: At one end, the junction sequence differs from germline, possibly due to a read error. V and J are TRBV5-1 and TRBJ2-1; 8 positions match TRBD1. This CDR3 has 11 amino acids. Germline V gene sequence: CDR1 SGHRS, CDR2 YFSETQ. CDR3 in DNA: TGCGCCAGCAGGCTCAGGACAGGGAGGATCTTC. It is translated as CASRLRTGRIF.